One sample yielded the 28 T cell receptor beta chains listed below, sequenced in a study of lymphopenia after photon versus proton radiotherapy. Generated by immunoSEQ multiplex PCR, the TCRdb table keeps only in-frame clones and is missing some. The profile shows tens of thousands of clones, around 88% of them singletons. Sample: peripheral blood, taken from a patient treated with proton-based radiotherapy. The receptors originated from a man between 60 and 75 years old with pancreatic cancer.

This chain connects TRBV7-8 to TRBJ1-1; a possible D gene is TRBD1 (5 bases). Germline CDR1 reads SGHVS; CDR2 reads FQNEAQ. The CDR3 is 15 amino acids. V shed 1 base and J shed 1 base, with 10 bases lying between them. The CDR3 sequence: CASSLVGTGNTEAFF. Written as DNA, the CDR3 is TGTGCCAGCAGCTTAGTGGGGACGGGGAACACTGAAGCTTTCTTT.

This clone appeared a few times. The chain is built from TRBV28 and TRBJ1-4; 9 nucleotides line up with TRBD1. Unmatched junction bases numbered 9, after V lost 6 bases and J lost 4 bases. Germline V gene sequence: CDR1 MDHEN, CDR2 SYDVKM. CDR3 size: 16 residues. DNA of the CDR3: TGTGCCAGCAGGACAGGACAGGGGCACGGTAATGAAAAACTGTTTTTT. Its translation is CASRTGQGHGNEKLFF.

This rearrangement joins TRBV7-8 to TRBJ2-7, with TRBD2 identical over 8 bases. Germline assignment: CDR1 SGHVS and CDR2 FQNEAQ. The CDR3 is 16 amino acids. J was trimmed by 1 base and V by 6 bases; bases with no gene match: 11. CDR3 DNA sequence: TGTGCCAGCAGTCCCATTGGGGCGGGAGGATCCTACGAGCAGTACTTC. This sequence encodes CASSPIGAGGSYEQYF.

V and J are TRBV19 and TRBJ1-5, with D perhaps matching TRBD1 (5 bases). In germline, CDR1 is LNHDA, CDR2 SQIVND (reference sequence). The CDR3 runs to 17 residues. The V end was cut by 1 base, the J end by 4 bases, with 17 bases between. The CDR3 spells CASSIVTAWGGNQPQHF. For the CDR3, the DNA is TGTGCCAGTAGTATAGTCACGGCTTGGGGCGGGAATCAGCCCCAGCATTTT.

A remark on this clone: At one boundary the junction diverges from the germline segment, which might be a read error. The chain is built from TRBV7-7 and TRBJ2-5; 7 nucleotides match TRBD1. The CDR3 is 14 residues long. Germline V gene lookup returns CDR1 SSHAT and CDR2 FNYEAQ (reference sequence). The chain's CDR3 is CASSSSAGGETQYF. The CDR3, as DNA: TGTGCTAGCAGCTCCTCGGCAGGGGGTGAGACCCAGTACTTC. Drawing the rest from reference TRBV7-7 and TRBJ2-5, the complete variable domain is GAGVSQSPRYKVTKRGQDVTLRCDPISSHATLYWYQQALGQGPEFLTYFNYEAQPDKSGLPSDRFSAERPEGSISTLTIQRTEQRDSAMYRCASSSSAGGETQYFGPGTRLLVL.

The chain links TRBV27 to TRBJ1-2, with TRBD1 as a possible D gene (6 bases). The CDR3 length is 15 residues. Trimming shortened V by 4 bases and J by 4 bases, and 16 bases separated the two germline ends. Germline loops: CDR1 MNHEY, CDR2 SMNVEV (reference sequence). The CDR3 nucleotides are TGTGCCAGCAGTTCCTCTCCGACAGGCTCCTATGGCTACACCTTC. Translated: CASSSSPTGSYGYTF.

The V gene is TRBV6-5, the J gene TRBJ2-1, with a weak D call TRBD2 (5 bases). V gave up 2 bases and J gave up 7 bases, with 12 bases separating them. The CDR3 runs to 14 residues. Germline assignment: CDR1 MNHEY and CDR2 SVGAGI. The CDR3 protein is CASSYLGMVNEQFF. The CDR3 DNA sequence: TGTGCCAGCAGTTACCTCGGGATGGTGAATGAGCAGTTCTTC.

The V gene is TRBV15, the J gene TRBJ2-4; 8 bases are shared with TRBD2. Germline CDR1 and CDR2: LNHNV and YYDKDF (reference sequence). The CDR3 has 13 residues. The V and J ends lost 9 bases and 6 bases, in that order; junction bases with no gene match: 7. The CDR3 is CATSAGVSNIQYF. DNA of the CDR3: TGTGCCACTTCAGCGGGAGTATCAAACATTCAGTACTTC.

This chain links TRBV6-6 with TRBJ1-1; 8 bases line up with TRBD1. V was pared by 2 bases and J by 10 bases, with 15 bases of the junction left unmatched. This CDR3 contains 16 residues. Looked up from germline, CDR1 is MNHNY and CDR2 is SVGAGI (reference sequence). CDR3 in DNA: TGTGCCAGCAGTTACGGAATGGATACAGGACAGGGAACAGCTTTCTTT. Its translation: CASSYGMDTGQGTAFF.

The chain uses TRBV7-8 and TRBJ2-1; weak D call: TRBD2 (5 bases). CDR1 SGHVS and CDR2 FQNEAQ come from the germline V gene. The ends were cut back, 5 bases at V and 5 bases at J, with 25 bases in the middle. The CDR3 is made up of 18 amino acids. The CDR3 nucleotides read TGTGCCAGCAGCCCGGTTTCCGCGGGTACCGGCGGCCACAATGAGCAGTTCTTC. Amino acids: CASSPVSAGTGGHNEQFF. Variable domain in full (rest from reference TRBV7-8 and TRBJ2-1): GAGVSQSPRYKVAKRGQDVALRCDPISGHVSLFWYQQALGQGPEFLTYFQNEAQLDKSGLPSDRFFAERPEGSVSTLKIQRTQQEDSAVYLCASSPVSAGTGGHNEQFFGPGTRLTVL.

The rearrangement links TRBV9 to TRBJ2-2, with D perhaps matching TRBD2 (6 bases). The CDR3 length is 15 residues. Germline CDR1 is SGDLS and CDR2 is YYNGEE. The germline V and J ends were trimmed by 10 bases and 2 bases, with 18 bases remaining between them. CDR3 sequence: CASQRGGTNTGELFF. The CDR3 DNA is TGTGCCTCACAGAGGGGCGGGACTAACACCGGGGAGCTGTTTTTT. Complete variable domain (other parts from reference TRBV9 and TRBJ2-2): DSGVTQTPKHLITATGQRVTLRCSPRSGDLSVYWYQQSLDQGLQFLIQYYNGEERAKGNILERFSAQQFPDLHSELNLSSLELGDSALYFCASQRGGTNTGELFFGEGSRLTVL.

This chain joins TRBV11-3 and TRBJ2-1, with 8 positions matching TRBD2. J lost 8 bases, V lost 5 bases, and 2 bases had no gene match. The CDR3 runs to 12 residues. CDR1 and CDR2 (germline): SGHNT, YENEEA. The CDR3 DNA follows: TGTGCCAGCAGCCAGACTAGCGATGAGCAGTTCTTC. It encodes CASSQTSDEQFF.

The chain couples TRBV19 to TRBJ2-5; 7 nucleotides agree with TRBD1. The CDR3 loop spans 14 amino acids. Per the germline V gene, CDR1 is LNHDA and CDR2 is SQIVND (reference sequence). V trimming: 5 bases; J trimming: 2 bases; junction bases outside the gene matches: 5. CDR3 nucleotides: TGTGCCAGTAGTTTCGGACAGGCACAAGAGACCCAGTACTTC. This encodes CASSFGQAQETQYF.

This chain uses TRBV5-1 with TRBJ2-4, with TRBD2 identical over 8 bases. From germline, CDR1 is SGHRS and CDR2 YFSETQ. V was clipped by 0 bases and J by 6 bases; unmatched bases: 2. This CDR3 region has 14 residues. This CDR3 reads CASSLAAGGNIQYF. CDR3 sequence (DNA): TGCGCCAGCAGCTTGGCCGCGGGAGGAAACATTCAGTACTTC.

This clone was detected only a few times. The V call is TRBV7-2, the J call TRBJ2-2, with 8 bases matching TRBD2. The CDR3 runs 15 residues. Trimming at V came to 5 bases and at J to 8 bases, leaving 10 bases not matched to a gene. Germline V gene data show CDR1 as SGHTA and CDR2 as FQGNSA. DNA of the CDR3: TGTGCCAGCAGCCCCCCGGGAGGGAGTGGTGGGGAGCTGTTTTTT. Protein: CASSPPGGSGGELFF. The full variable domain, its missing parts supplied by reference TRBV7-2 and TRBJ2-2, is GAGVSQSPSNKVTEKGKDVELRCDPISGHTALYWYRQSLGQGLEFLIYFQGNSAPDKSGLPSDRFSAERTGGSVSTLTIQRTQQEDSAVYLCASSPPGGSGGELFFGEGSRLTVL.

There are a few counts of this clone. This CDR3 reads CASRGSREINQPQHF. DNA for the CDR3: TGTGCCAGCAGGGGATCCAGGGAAATCAATCAGCCCCAGCATTTT. The gene calls are TRBV27 and TRBJ1-5, with D possibly matching TRBD1 (5 bases). Germline V gene data show CDR1 as MNHEY and CDR2 as SMNVEV (reference sequence). The CDR3 has 15 residues. V lost 6 bases to trimming and J lost 3 bases, with 15 bases between them.

Only one count was recorded for this clone. V gene TRBV9 combines with J gene TRBJ1-2; TRBD1 aligns across 9 bases. In germline, CDR1 is SGDLS, CDR2 YYNGEE. With 3 bases clipped from V and 4 bases from J, the junction kept 10 bases outside the gene matches. The CDR3 length is 16 residues. The CDR3 loop is CASSDPGTGHSYGYTF. CDR3 DNA sequence: TGTGCCAGCAGCGACCCCGGGACAGGGCATAGCTATGGCTACACCTTC. Together with reference TRBV9 and TRBJ1-2, the CDR3 gives the full variable domain: DSGVTQTPKHLITATGQRVTLRCSPRSGDLSVYWYQQSLDQGLQFLIQYYNGEERAKGNILERFSAQQFPDLHSELNLSSLELGDSALYFCASSDPGTGHSYGYTFGSGTRLTVV.

As for this clone: One end of the junction is discordant with germline, which a read error may explain. The rearrangement joins TRBV7-9 to TRBJ2-7, with D unresolved. Germline V gene data show CDR1 as SEHNR and CDR2 as FQNEAQ (reference sequence). This CDR3 contains 13 residues. The DNA for the CDR3 is TGCGCCAGCAGCCAAGAGGTGTTGGCTTCCCAGTACTTC. Encoded protein: CASSQEVLASQYF.

This clone was detected many times. The chain is built from TRBV2 and TRBJ1-4; no firm D call. This CDR3 is built from 12 residues. Germline V gives CDR1 SNHLY, CDR2 FYNNEI. Trimming shortened V by 8 bases and J by 8 bases, and 12 bases separated the two germline ends. The CDR3 bases are TGTGCCAGCCGACAACAAGGGGAAAAACTGTTTTTT. This encodes CASRQQGEKLFF. Together with reference TRBV2 and TRBJ1-4, the CDR3 gives the full variable domain: EPEVTQTPSHQVTQMGQEVILRCVPISNHLYFYWYRQILGQKVEFLVSFYNNEISEKSEIFDDQFSVERPDGSNFTLKIRSTKLEDSAMYFCASRQQGEKLFFGSGTQLSVL.

This clone was seen more than once but under ten times. J is TRBJ1-2 and V is TRBV30; D is uncertain. Germline loops: CDR1 GTSNPN, CDR2 SVGIG (reference sequence). V gave up 0 bases and J gave up 8 bases, with 13 bases separating them. The CDR3 has 13 residues. The CDR3 here is CAWSVLSGYGYTF. CDR3 DNA: TGTGCCTGGAGTGTACTTTCAGGTTACGGCTACACCTTC.

A single count supports this clone. J is TRBJ2-3 and V is TRBV18; 13 bases align to TRBD2. After removal of 6 bases from V and 6 bases from J, the junction contained 6 bases not matched to a gene. Germline CDR1 reads KGHSH; CDR2 reads LQKENI. This CDR3 contains 15 residues. DNA for the CDR3: TGTGCCAGCTCGCCCGGGACTAGCGGGGCTGATACGCAGTATTTT. It codes for CASSPGTSGADTQYF.

The chain uses TRBV18 and TRBJ2-3; maybe TRBD1 (5 bases). Trimming cost V 0 bases and J 6 bases, with 16 bases left between them. The germline V gene has CDR1 KGHSH and CDR2 LQKENI. CDR3 length: 16 amino acids. The CDR3 DNA reads TGTGCCAGCTCACCACCGCAGGGTACCTTCAAGGATACGCAGTATTTT. The encoded protein is CASSPPQGTFKDTQYF.

A few counts support this clone. The rearrangement uses TRBV13 and TRBJ2-7; a possible D gene is TRBD2 (6 bases). The CDR3 runs 14 residues. V was trimmed by 5 bases and J by 5 bases, leaving 16 bases between them. Germline V gene sequence: CDR1 PRHDT, CDR2 FYEKMQ (reference sequence). This CDR3 reads CASSRLRGGNEQYF. The CDR3 nucleotides read TGTGCCAGCAGCCGTCTACGGGGCGGGAACGAGCAGTACTTC.

This clone has just a few counts. This rearrangement joins TRBV6-1 to TRBJ1-2; D is ambiguous. The CDR3 loop spans 13 amino acids. The germline V gene has CDR1 MNHNS and CDR2 SASEGT. Deletions cut 4 bases from V and 5 bases from J, with 11 bases between. The CDR3 DNA reads as TGTGCCAGCAGTGTGGCAGATAGTTATGGCTACACCTTC. Its translation is CASSVADSYGYTF.

As to this clone: At one boundary the junction diverges from the germline segment, which might be a read error. V gene TRBV6-5 combines with J gene TRBJ1-1; D is ambiguous. Per germline, CDR1 MNHEY and CDR2 SVGAGI. The CDR3 length is 13 residues. For the CDR3, the DNA is TGTGCCAGCAGTAACTCCCTGTATACTGAAGCTTTCTTT. Its protein is CASSNSLYTEAFF.

The chain couples TRBV5-6 to TRBJ1-3; 7 bases are a match to TRBD1. In germline, CDR1 is SGHDT, CDR2 YYEEEE. The CDR3 contains 15 residues. Losses at the gene ends were 6 bases for V and 2 bases for J; bases not matched to a gene: 8. For the CDR3, the DNA is TGTGCCAGCAACATTGGACAGGCGGCTGGAAACACCATATATTTT. Residues: CASNIGQAAGNTIYF.

CDR3 sequence reads: CASSVRQGETEAFF. The CDR3 nucleotides read TGTGCCAGCAGCGTCCGACAGGGAGAGACTGAAGCTTTCTTT. This chain links TRBV7-9 with TRBJ1-1; 7 bases align to TRBD1. This CDR3 has 14 amino acids. Germline-derived CDR1 and CDR2 are SEHNR and FQNEAQ (reference sequence). Losses at the gene ends were 5 bases for V and 5 bases for J; bases not matched to a gene: 8.

This clone was observed a few times. The chain links TRBV6-1 to TRBJ2-7, with D possibly matching TRBD1 (6 bases). With 4 bases removed from V and 0 bases from J, the gap between germline ends came to 13 bases. The germline V gene has CDR1 MNHNS and CDR2 SASEGT. The CDR3 loop spans 15 amino acids. CDR3 loop: CASSGGRGLSYEQYF. The CDR3 DNA follows: TGTGCCAGCAGTGGCGGCAGGGGTCTCTCCTACGAGCAGTACTTC.